What follows are 29 T cell receptor beta chains derived from one specimen sequenced in a study of beta chain features in type 1 diabetes (dated by TCRdb to 2016 to 2019). General study outcomes and caveats: Type 1 diabetes patients showed a moderate but significant shortening of TCRB CDR3 length in all four CD4+ subsets.

Library preparation used the immunoSEQ multiplex PCR assay. The High Capacity cDNA Reverse Transcription Kit was used to reverse transcribe all of the isolated RNA, meaning that expressed TCRB transcripts were what got sequenced. Imported from immuneACCESS, the table was reduced by TCRdb to in-frame sequences with V and J called. These copies leave out some clones; in studies compared against another copy, an unresolved V gene accounts for under half, and the cause of the remainder is not known. Here the sample has some 190,000 clones; roughly 7.1% occur a single time. The top ten constitute 0.94% of the sample. These receptors lack a known antigen. Sequencing was performed on central memory CD4+ T cells from blood. These receptors were obtained from a woman between 40 and 50 years old with type 1 diabetes.

The sample holds a few counts of this clone. The CDR3 DNA reads as TGCGCCAGCAGCCCAGGCCGGGACAAAGCTAACTATGGCTACACCTTC. Encoded protein: CASSPGRDKANYGYTF. The chain combines TRBV5-1 with TRBJ1-2, with D perhaps TRBD1 (6 bases). Germline V CDR1 and CDR2: SGHRS, YFSETQ. The CDR3 totals 16 residues. V lost 4 bases and J 0 bases, leaving 16 bases between the germline ends. Drawing the rest from reference TRBV5-1 and TRBJ1-2, the complete variable domain is KAGVTQTPRYLIKTRGQQVTLSCSPISGHRSVSWYQQTPGQGLQFLFEYFSETQRNKGNFPGRFSGRQFSNSRSEMNVSTLELGDSALYLCASSPGRDKANYGYTFGSGTRLTVV.

This chain uses TRBV6-1 with TRBJ2-3, with 7 bases identical to TRBD2. In germline, CDR1 is MNHNS, CDR2 SASEGT. The ends lost 5 bases at V and 3 bases at J; junction bases unmatched: 5. The CDR3 length is 14 residues. The CDR3 region has the DNA TGTGCCAGCAGTTGGCTAGCGGCTACAGATACGCAGTATTTT. Amino acid sequence: CASSWLAATDTQYF.

V usage is TRBV7-9 and J usage is TRBJ2-2; 9 bases line up with TRBD2. The germline gives CDR1 SEHNR, CDR2 FQNEAQ (reference sequence). The length of the CDR3 is 16 residues. V was clipped by 1 base and J by 2 bases; unmatched bases: 2. CDR3 in DNA: TGTGCCAGCAGCTTAGGACTAGCGGTTAACACCGGGGAGCTGTTTTTT. Translated, it gives CASSLGLAVNTGELFF. Together with reference TRBV7-9 and TRBJ2-2, the CDR3 gives the full variable domain: DTGVSQNPRHKITKRGQNVTFRCDPISEHNRLYWYRQTLGQGPEFLTYFQNEAQLEKSRLLSDRFSAERPKGSFSTLEIQRTEQGDSAMYLCASSLGLAVNTGELFFGEGSRLTVL.

The chain employs TRBV5-1 and TRBJ2-5; D possibly corresponds to TRBD2 (6 bases). The CDR3 covers 16 residues. CDR1 is SGHRS and CDR2 is YFSETQ in the germline V gene. Trimming removed 0 bases at V and 2 bases at J, with 14 bases between. The CDR3: CASSLEGGTAQETQYF. In nucleotides, the CDR3 is TGCGCCAGCAGCTTGGAGGGAGGAACGGCGCAAGAGACCCAGTACTTC.

The rearrangement joins TRBV4-2 to TRBJ2-3, with 8 bases matching TRBD2. The germline gives CDR1 LGHNA, CDR2 YNFKEQ. Trimming at V came to 2 bases and at J to 3 bases, leaving 10 bases not matched to a gene. This CDR3 spans 17 amino acids. The CDR3 coding sequence is TGTGCCAGCAGCCAACTCCATCGGACGGGGGGGACAGATACGCAGTATTTT. The encoded protein is CASSQLHRTGGTDTQYF.

The chain is built from TRBV7-2 and TRBJ2-5, with D uncertain. CDR1 is SGHTA and CDR2 is FQGNSA in the germline V gene. The CDR3 runs 14 residues. Trimming cost V 5 bases and J 5 bases, with 15 bases left between them. The CDR3 loop is CASSTPGRPETQYF. The CDR3 DNA is TGTGCCAGCAGCACGCCAGGTAGACCCGAGACCCAGTACTTC.

This clone was observed a handful of times. The rearrangement uses TRBV28 and TRBJ2-7; weak D call: TRBD1 (6 bases). From germline, CDR1 is MDHEN and CDR2 SYDVKM. The CDR3 runs to 13 residues. Trimming shortened V by 6 bases and J by 7 bases, and 16 bases separated the two germline ends. The CDR3 DNA follows: TGTGCCAGCAGCTCAGGGGCTACTAGAGAGCAGTACTTC. This codes for CASSSGATREQYF.

The chain is built from TRBV10-3 and TRBJ1-5, with 9 positions matching TRBD1. V was pared by 7 bases and J by 4 bases, with 8 bases of the junction left unmatched. The CDR3 consists of 15 residues. Germline-derived CDR1 and CDR2 are ENHRY and SYGVKD. CDR3 nucleotide sequence: TGTGCCATCACCGGGACAGGGTTTGGGAATCAGCCCCAGCATTTT. Its protein product is CAITGTGFGNQPQHF.

This clone has at least ten counts. The V call is TRBV18, the J call TRBJ2-7; perhaps TRBD1 as D (6 bases). The CDR3 sequence is 13 residues long. Germline lookup yields CDR1 KGHSH and CDR2 LQKENI. V lost 3 bases and J lost 6, with 12 bases in between. The CDR3 region is CASSPQGNSEQYF. CDR3 coding DNA: TGTGCCAGCTCACCGCAGGGGAACTCCGAGCAGTACTTC.

The rearrangement uses TRBV28 and TRBJ1-5, with 9 bases fitting TRBD1. CDR1 and CDR2 from the germline V gene are MDHEN and SYDVKM. The CDR3 runs to 16 residues. Germline trimming cut 6 bases from V and 4 bases from J; bases unmatched to any gene: 10. In DNA form, the CDR3 reads TGTGCCAGCAGACCCGACAGGGGGTATGGGAATCAGCCCCAGCATTTT. Protein product: CASRPDRGYGNQPQHF.

The rearrangement joins TRBV28 to TRBJ1-1; D may be TRBD1 (6 bases). This CDR3 is 12 amino acids long. The ends were cut back, 5 bases at V and 7 bases at J, with 11 bases in the middle. The germline V gene encodes CDR1 MDHEN and CDR2 SYDVKM. The DNA for the CDR3 is TGTGCCAGCAGTGAACAGGACAGTGAAGCTTTCTTT. Protein: CASSEQDSEAFF.

The table lists this clone with a few counts. The rearrangement joins TRBV6-1 to TRBJ1-2; tentatively, D is TRBD1 (6 bases). The CDR3 loop spans 13 amino acids. The germline CDR1 and CDR2 sequences are MNHNS and SASEGT. Trimming removed 8 bases at V and 8 bases at J, with 18 bases between. The DNA of the CDR3 is TGTGCCAGCGGGGCGTGGGGGCCTGGGGGCTACACCTTC. It translates to CASGAWGPGGYTF.

This clone turned up a few times. The chain recombines TRBV7-2 with TRBJ1-1; perhaps TRBD1 as D (5 bases). From germline, CDR1 is SGHTA and CDR2 FQGNSA. Between the trimmed V and J ends, which lost 4 bases and 4 bases, there was a span of 10 bases. The CDR3 length is 13 residues. The CDR3 DNA reads as TGTGCCAGCAGCTCCTACAGGAGCACTGAAGCTTTCTTT. It yields the protein CASSSYRSTEAFF.

In its sample, this clone was seen a few times. The CDR3 protein is CASSSGDRRNTEAFF. The CDR3 nucleotides read TGTGCCAGCAGCTCCGGGGACAGGAGGAACACTGAAGCTTTCTTT. The chain uses TRBV7-3 and TRBJ1-1, with 8 bases lining up with TRBD1. V was pared by 4 bases and J by 1 base, with 5 bases of the junction left unmatched. The CDR3 has 15 amino acids. Looked up from germline, CDR1 is SGHTA and CDR2 is FQGTGA.

This chain uses TRBV28 with TRBJ1-4; D is ambiguous. The CDR3 extends over 14 amino acids. V was shortened by 2 bases and J by 8 bases, with 12 bases between the two germline ends. Germline loops: CDR1 MDHEN, CDR2 SYDVKM. The CDR3 DNA sequence: TGTGCCAGCAGTTTAACCGGGAAAAACGAAAAACTGTTTTTT. It encodes CASSLTGKNEKLFF.

This clone came up a few times. V gene TRBV4-2 combines with J gene TRBJ2-7; 7 bases align to TRBD1. The CDR3 runs 15 residues. Germline CDR1 reads LGHNA; CDR2 reads YNFKEQ. After removal of 4 bases from V and 0 bases from J, the junction contained 6 bases not matched to a gene. CDR3 region: CASSRATGSSYEQYF. The CDR3 nucleotides are TGTGCCAGCAGCCGAGCGACAGGGAGCTCCTACGAGCAGTACTTC.

The sample holds many counts of this clone. This chain connects TRBV2 to TRBJ1-1; no definite D call. Germline V gives CDR1 SNHLY, CDR2 FYNNEI. The length of the CDR3 is 13 residues. V was cut by 2 bases and J by 0 bases, with 4 bases left in between. CDR3 sequence: CASSEIVNTEAFF. The CDR3, as DNA: TGTGCCAGCAGTGAAATAGTGAACACTGAAGCTTTCTTT.

The chain combines TRBV7-6 with TRBJ2-1, with 7 bases lining up with TRBD1. This CDR3 region has 15 residues. Germline assignment: CDR1 SGHVS and CDR2 FNYEAQ. The V gene end was trimmed by 1 base and the J gene end by 4 bases; junction bases not matched to a gene: 4. The CDR3 sequence: CASSLDGTEYNEQFF. The DNA of the CDR3 is TGTGCCAGCAGCTTAGATGGGACAGAGTACAATGAGCAGTTCTTC.

Here the CDR3 DNA reads TGTGCCAGCAGCTCGACAGGACAGCGTTATGGCTACACCTTC. Translation: CASSSTGQRYGYTF. The rearrangement links TRBV9 to TRBJ1-2, with D tentatively TRBD1 (6 bases). CDR1 is SGDLS, CDR2 YYNGEE, per germline. V lost 4 bases and J 5 bases, leaving 15 bases between the germline ends. The CDR3 runs to 14 residues.

The chain combines TRBV15 with TRBJ2-5; 8 nucleotides align to TRBD2. V lost 5 bases and J lost 4; bases outside the gene matches: 6. Germline loops: CDR1 LNHNV, CDR2 YYDKDF (reference sequence). The CDR3 extends over 14 amino acids. As DNA, the CDR3 is TGTGCCACCAGCTCCGGACTAGCTGGAGAGACCCAGTACTTC. As protein: CATSSGLAGETQYF. The complete variable domain, with remaining parts taken from reference TRBV15 and TRBJ2-5, reads DAMVIQNPRYQVTQFGKPVTLSCSQTLNHNVMYWYQQKSSQAPKLLFHYYDKDFNNEADTPDNFQSRRPNTSFCFLDIRSPGLGDTAMYLCATSSGLAGETQYFGPGTRLLVL.

The V gene is TRBV7-9, the J gene TRBJ1-4; TRBD1 matches 7 bases. The ends lost 5 bases at V and 11 bases at J; junction bases unmatched: 17. Germline V gives CDR1 SEHNR, CDR2 FQNEAQ (reference sequence). The CDR3 sequence is 16 residues long. CDR3 residues: CASSRQRTGDRAKLFF. The CDR3 DNA reads as TGTGCCAGCAGCCGCCAACGGACAGGTGACAGAGCGAAACTGTTTTTT. Full variable domain (remainder filled in from reference TRBV7-9 and TRBJ1-4): DTGVSQNPRHKITKRGQNVTFRCDPISEHNRLYWYRQTLGQGPEFLTYFQNEAQLEKSRLLSDRFSAERPKGSFSTLEIQRTEQGDSAMYLCASSRQRTGDRAKLFFGSGTQLSVL.

This clone was observed a handful of times. V is TRBV28 and J is TRBJ1-5; TRBD1 agrees at 8 bases. CDR3 size: 14 residues. Trimming removed 5 bases from V and 6 bases from J; junction bases left unmatched: 6. The germline CDR1 and CDR2 sequences are MDHEN and SYDVKM. This chain's CDR3 is CASSLGQGRQPQHF. CDR3 nucleotide sequence: TGTGCCAGCAGTCTCGGACAGGGACGTCAGCCCCAGCATTTT.

The V and J genes are TRBV5-1 and TRBJ1-6; D gene ambiguous. Germline lookup yields CDR1 SGHRS and CDR2 YFSETQ. The CDR3 is made up of 13 amino acids. Trimming shortened V by 4 bases and J by 5 bases, and 7 bases separated the two germline ends. As DNA, the CDR3 is TGCGCCAGCAGCGAGACTGATAATTCACCCCTCCACTTT. As protein: CASSETDNSPLHF.

This clone was seen a handful of times. This CDR3 is CASSLSGDEQYF. CDR3 coding DNA: TGTGCCAGCAGCTTATCGGGGGACGAGCAGTACTTC. The chain has TRBV7-6 and TRBJ2-7; a weak D match, TRBD2 (6 bases). Per germline, CDR1 SGHVS and CDR2 FNYEAQ. V lost 2 bases and J lost 5, with 7 bases in between. This CDR3 spans 12 amino acids.

The chain recombines TRBV7-2 with TRBJ1-4, with D possibly matching TRBD1 (5 bases). V was cut by 3 bases and J by 7 bases, with 12 bases left in between. The CDR3 length is 14 residues. Germline-derived CDR1 and CDR2 are SGHTA and FQGNSA. In DNA form, the CDR3 reads TGTGCCAGCAGCTTGGGGCCCCAGAGTGAAAAACTGTTTTTT. It specifies CASSLGPQSEKLFF.

This clone was detected a few times. The rearrangement uses TRBV9 and TRBJ2-2; 10 bases are a match to TRBD2. This CDR3 comprises 16 residues. J lost 6 bases, V lost 2 bases, and 7 bases had no gene match. Germline V CDR1 and CDR2: SGDLS, YYNGEE. The CDR3 DNA is TGTGCCAGCAGCGTTCAAGCGGGGGGGCGGGCCGGGGAGCTGTTTTTT. Translated: CASSVQAGGRAGELFF.

The J gene is TRBJ2-5, the V gene TRBV4-3; the D is unclear. This CDR3 region has 13 residues. Germline values: CDR1 LGHNA, CDR2 YSLEER. Between the trimmed V and J ends, which lost 5 bases and 3 bases, there was a span of 10 bases. The CDR3 loop is CASSSQEEETQYF. The CDR3 nucleotides read TGCGCCAGCAGCTCCCAAGAGGAAGAGACCCAGTACTTC.

This clone occurred a few times. The chain uses TRBV28 and TRBJ1-1; TRBD1 is a possible D gene (5 bases). This CDR3 has 14 amino acids. From germline, CDR1 is MDHEN and CDR2 SYDVKM. Trimming pared 8 bases from V and 1 base from J, leaving 14 bases between. Written as DNA, the CDR3 is TGTGCCAGCTTCCGCGGGGGGTCGAACACTGAAGCTTTCTTT. Translated, it gives CASFRGGSNTEAFF.

This chain uses TRBV4-3 with TRBJ1-4; 7 bases are a match to TRBD1. This CDR3 spans 16 amino acids. Trimming cost V 1 base and J 7 bases; bases outside gene matches: 9. In germline, CDR1 is LGHNA, CDR2 YSLEER. The CDR3 DNA reads as TGCGCCAGCAGCCAAGTAGTGTCAGGGGGAAGTGAAAAACTGTTTTTT. The encoded protein is CASSQVVSGGSEKLFF.